The 30 T cell receptor beta chains in this list originate from one sample, sequenced in a study of blood T cell repertoires in COVID-19. Profiling relied on immunoSEQ multiplex PCR, and the TCRdb table lists in-frame clones only, not all of them. The repertoire holds some 200,000 clones, with 70% to 90% as singletons. The sample comprised peripheral blood. The receptors shown here come from a man in his fifties or sixties who had recovered from COVID-19.

The rearrangement uses TRBV6-5 and TRBJ2-1; 12 bases map to TRBD2. V gave up 5 bases and J gave up 5 bases; unmatched junction bases: 4. CDR1 is MNHEY, CDR2 SVGAGI, per germline. This CDR3 is built from 15 residues. CDR3 loop: CASSTGLAGHNEQFF. The CDR3 nucleotides read TGTGCCAGCAGTACAGGACTAGCGGGACACAATGAGCAGTTCTTC.

The chain uses TRBV28 and TRBJ2-2; D gene ambiguous. The CDR3 has 14 residues. The germline V gene encodes CDR1 MDHEN and CDR2 SYDVKM. Between the trimmed V and J ends, which lost 3 bases and 4 bases, there was a span of 9 bases. CDR3 amino acids: CASSFRQVTGELFF. CDR3 DNA: TGTGCCAGCAGTTTCAGACAAGTCACCGGGGAGCTGTTTTTT.

The chain couples TRBV6-5 to TRBJ1-1, with 9 bases matching TRBD1. The length of the CDR3 is 14 residues. The germline V gene has CDR1 MNHEY and CDR2 SVGAGI. The V segment lost 5 bases and the J segment 6 bases; nucleotides outside the gene matches: 7. For the CDR3, the DNA is TGTGCCAGCAGTCTGAAACAGGGGGCGTCTGAAGCTTTCTTT. Translated, it gives CASSLKQGASEAFF.

J is TRBJ2-7 and V is TRBV6-5; 9 bases match TRBD2. The CDR3 sequence is 15 residues long. The germline V gene has CDR1 MNHEY and CDR2 SVGAGI. With 8 bases clipped from V and 3 bases from J, the junction kept 11 bases outside the gene matches. CDR3 DNA sequence: TGTGCCAGCTCCCGGGGACCGACTAGCGGCTACGAGCAGTACTTC. Translated: CASSRGPTSGYEQYF.

V usage is TRBV19 and J usage is TRBJ1-1; TRBD1 aligns across 7 bases. Germline CDR1 reads LNHDA; CDR2 reads SQIVND (reference sequence). V was clipped by 3 bases and J by 8 bases; unmatched bases: 3. The CDR3 sequence is 12 residues long. This CDR3 reads CASSIRGREAFF. The CDR3 DNA follows: TGTGCCAGTAGTATCAGGGGGAGGGAAGCTTTCTTT.

The genes are TRBV29-1 and TRBJ2-2; 7 nucleotides align to TRBD2. The CDR3 loop spans 14 amino acids. CDR1 SQVTM and CDR2 ANQGSEA come from the germline V gene. With V trimmed by 7 bases and J by 2 bases, 7 bases remained unmatched. As DNA, the CDR3 is TGCAGCGCGTTGACTAGCTCTAACACCGGGGAGCTGTTTTTT. It is translated as CSALTSSNTGELFF.

This clone was seen once. The chain has TRBV2 and TRBJ2-3; D may be TRBD2 (5 bases). The ends were cut back, 4 bases at V and 4 bases at J, with 12 bases in the middle. CDR3 length equals 14 residues. CDR1 SNHLY and CDR2 FYNNEI come from the germline V gene. CDR3 loop: CASSARGSADTQYF. CDR3 nucleotides: TGTGCCAGCAGTGCTCGGGGTTCTGCAGATACGCAGTATTTT.

The V call is TRBV5-1, the J call TRBJ1-2, with D hard to call. CDR1 SGHRS and CDR2 YFSETQ come from the germline V gene. The CDR3 is 13 amino acids. V was trimmed by 0 bases and J by 3 bases, leaving 6 bases between them. In nucleotides, the CDR3 is TGCGCCAGCAGCTTGGCACAGCACTATGGCTACACCTTC. Residues: CASSLAQHYGYTF. Complete variable domain (other parts from reference TRBV5-1 and TRBJ1-2): KAGVTQTPRYLIKTRGQQVTLSCSPISGHRSVSWYQQTPGQGLQFLFEYFSETQRNKGNFPGRFSGRQFSNSRSEMNVSTLELGDSALYLCASSLAQHYGYTFGSGTRLTVV.

As to this clone: This sample includes further DNA sequences coding for the same CDR3. This chain connects TRBV7-9 to TRBJ1-1; D is perhaps TRBD1 (5 bases). Germline V gives CDR1 SEHNR, CDR2 FQNEAQ (reference sequence). The CDR3 spans 13 residues. V dropped 6 bases and J dropped 2 bases, with 10 bases sitting between them. CDR3 residues: CASSLGQNTEAFF. The CDR3 DNA sequence: TGTGCCAGCAGTCTCGGACAAAACACTGAAGCTTTCTTT.

As DNA, the CDR3 is TGTGCCAGCAGCCAAGCTCCCGGGACAGCGCTTGGCTACACCTTC. It encodes CASSQAPGTALGYTF. V gene TRBV3-1 (or the pseudogene TRBV3-2) combines with J gene TRBJ1-2; 7 nucleotides match TRBD1. The CDR3 runs to 15 residues. V lost 1 base to trimming and J lost 7 bases; unmatched junction nucleotides: 9. Germline loops: CDR1 LGHDT, CDR2 YNNKEL (reference sequence).

The rearrangement joins TRBV28 to TRBJ2-7; 12 nucleotides line up with TRBD1. The CDR3 totals 13 residues. Germline trimming cut 7 bases from V and 6 bases from J; bases unmatched to any gene: 4. The germline V gene has CDR1 MDHEN and CDR2 SYDVKM. CDR3 sequence reads: CASTGQGALEQYF. The DNA for the CDR3 is TGTGCCAGCACGGGACAGGGGGCTCTCGAGCAGTACTTC.

V is TRBV28 and J is TRBJ1-4, with D possibly TRBD1 on 5 matching bases. Germline assignment: CDR1 MDHEN and CDR2 SYDVKM. This CDR3 has 15 amino acids. V was trimmed by 5 bases and J by 8 bases, leaving 18 bases between them. The CDR3 region is CASSPRQNFGEKLFF. In DNA, the CDR3 is TGTGCCAGCAGTCCCCGACAGAACTTCGGGGAAAAACTGTTTTTT.

The chain combines TRBV5-8 with TRBJ1-6, with 7 bases that match TRBD1. Germline-derived CDR1 and CDR2 are SGHTS and YDEGEE. This CDR3 contains 15 residues. With V trimmed by 5 bases and J by 7 bases, 9 bases remained unmatched. The CDR3 bases are TGTGCCAGCAGGATTTTAGGGGGCCGGAATTCACCCCTCCACTTT. Translating gives CASRILGGRNSPLHF.

With respect to this clone: The same CDR3 also results from other DNA sequences found in this sample. CDR3 nucleotide sequence: TGTGCCAGCAGCTTACAGGGTGGGACAGATACGCAGTATTTT. Translation gives CASSLQGGTDTQYF. The chain joins TRBV5-8 to TRBJ2-3, with D tentatively TRBD1 (6 bases). Deletions cut 2 bases from V and 3 bases from J, with 10 bases between. Germline V CDR1 and CDR2: SGHTS, YDEGEE. CDR3 size: 14 residues.

This chain joins TRBV28 and TRBJ1-2; D is possibly TRBD1 (6 bases). Trimming stripped 6 bases from V and 3 bases from J, with 11 bases between. This CDR3 comprises 13 residues. CDR1 and CDR2 from the germline V gene are MDHEN and SYDVKM. The CDR3 region has the DNA TGTGCCAGCAGACCCAGGGGAGACTATGGCTACACCTTC. Residues: CASRPRGDYGYTF.

V gene TRBV28 combines with J gene TRBJ1-5, with TRBD1 identical over 9 bases. The CDR3 is 17 residues long. Germline assignment: CDR1 MDHEN and CDR2 SYDVKM. V shed 0 bases and J 1 base; nucleotides not matched to a gene: 4. For the CDR3, the DNA is TGTGCCAGCAGTTTATGGGGGACAGGGTGGAGCAATCAGCCCCAGCATTTT. Protein: CASSLWGTGWSNQPQHF.

The V call is TRBV19, the J call TRBJ2-7, with a possible D match to TRBD1 (6 bases). Germline V gene sequence: CDR1 LNHDA, CDR2 SQIVND (reference sequence). This CDR3 region has 15 residues. V was clipped by 4 bases and J by 3 bases, with 16 bases between them. The DNA of the CDR3 is TGTGCCAGTAGTAGCAGGAGGACAGAGCACTACGAGCAGTACTTC. Translation gives CASSSRRTEHYEQYF.

The V gene is TRBV5-4, the J gene TRBJ2-1; 13 nucleotides match TRBD2. In germline, CDR1 is SGHNT, CDR2 YYREEE (reference sequence). The CDR3 contains 15 residues. V gave up 3 bases and J gave up 7 bases; unmatched junction bases: 4. CDR3: CASSWTSGRGNEQFF. CDR3 DNA sequence: TGTGCCAGCAGCTGGACTAGCGGGAGAGGGAATGAGCAGTTCTTC.

This chain connects TRBV27 to TRBJ2-3, with 12 bases identical to TRBD2. CDR1 MNHEY and CDR2 SMNVEV come from the germline V gene (reference sequence). V was clipped by 5 bases and J by 2 bases; unmatched bases: 8. This CDR3 has 17 amino acids. This CDR3 is CASSPFGLAGYTDTQYF. The CDR3 coding sequence is TGTGCCAGCAGTCCCTTTGGACTAGCGGGGTACACAGATACGCAGTATTTT.

The chain recombines TRBV19 with TRBJ2-7; 10 nucleotides match TRBD1. V trimming: 7 bases; J trimming: 6 bases; junction bases outside the gene matches: 12. The CDR3 length is 15 residues. The germline V gene encodes CDR1 LNHDA and CDR2 SQIVND (reference sequence). DNA of the CDR3: TGTGCCAGTAAACCCGCCGGGACAGGGGTTGGCGAGCAGTACTTC. Translated, it gives CASKPAGTGVGEQYF.

Only a few counts were recorded for this clone. The chain is built from TRBV5-1 and TRBJ1-2; 8 bases line up with TRBD1. The J segment lost 6 bases and the V segment lost 5 bases, leaving 9 bases of the junction unmatched. CDR3 length: 14 amino acids. The germline V gene encodes CDR1 SGHRS and CDR2 YFSETQ. The CDR3 loop is CASRHTGTGDGYTF. The CDR3 DNA reads TGCGCCAGCAGGCACACCGGGACAGGCGATGGCTACACCTTC.

This chain connects TRBV19 to TRBJ2-7; D not resolved. CDR3 length: 15 amino acids. The V and J ends lost 4 bases and 0 bases respectively, with 13 bases between them. Germline CDR1 LNHDA, CDR2 SQIVND (reference sequence). The CDR3 is CASSKNSPSSYEQYF. CDR3 sequence (DNA): TGTGCCAGTAGTAAAAACAGTCCCAGCTCCTACGAGCAGTACTTC.

This clone was recorded only once. The J gene is TRBJ1-3, the V gene TRBV30; no firm D call. The ends were cut back, 0 bases at V and 0 bases at J, with 12 bases in the middle. Germline-derived CDR1 and CDR2 are GTSNPN and SVGIG (reference sequence). The CDR3 is made up of 16 amino acids. CDR3 sequence (DNA): TGTGCCTGGAGTGTACGGGGAGTGATCTCTGGAAACACCATATATTTT. This encodes CAWSVRGVISGNTIYF.

This chain joins TRBV13 and TRBJ2-1; TRBD2 matches 7 bases. The V and J ends lost 1 base and 6 bases, in that order; junction bases with no gene match: 6. There are 15 residues in the CDR3. Germline CDR1 is PRHDT and CDR2 is FYEKMQ (reference sequence). CDR3 sequence: CASSLVGTNINEQFF. The CDR3 bases are TGTGCCAGCAGCTTAGTAGGGACTAACATCAATGAGCAGTTCTTC.

This clone is a singleton in its sample. The J gene is TRBJ2-1, the V gene TRBV7-8; 11 bases agree with TRBD1. The J segment lost 3 bases and the V segment lost 4 bases, leaving 8 bases of the junction unmatched. From germline, CDR1 is SGHVS and CDR2 FQNEAQ. This CDR3 has 17 residues. The CDR3 spells CASSSPQDRGLYNEQFF. CDR3 DNA: TGTGCCAGCAGCTCCCCCCAGGACAGGGGGCTCTACAATGAGCAGTTCTTC.

The rearrangement uses TRBV7-9 and TRBJ2-1; the D is unclear. This CDR3 has 11 residues. V lost 5 bases and J lost 4, with 3 bases in between. Germline V CDR1 and CDR2: SEHNR, FQNEAQ (reference sequence). This CDR3 reads CASSRYNEQFF. CDR3 sequence (DNA): TGTGCCAGCAGCCGTTACAATGAGCAGTTCTTC.

V usage is TRBV5-5 and J usage is TRBJ1-2; the D gene is possibly TRBD1 (6 bases). This CDR3 spans 14 amino acids. V lost 0 bases, J lost 8 bases, and 14 bases lay in between. CDR1 is SGHKS and CDR2 is YYEKEE in the germline V gene (reference sequence). CDR3 nucleotides: TGTGCCAGCAGCTTGGCACAGGGCAGTGGCGGCTACACCTTC. It specifies CASSLAQGSGGYTF.

The chain links TRBV14 to TRBJ1-3; D is unclear. The CDR3 runs 16 residues. V was pared by 0 bases and J by 1 base, with 10 bases between. Germline values: CDR1 SGHDN, CDR2 FVKESK. CDR3 sequence: CASSQDGWRSGNTIYF. The CDR3 DNA reads as TGTGCCAGCAGCCAAGACGGTTGGAGATCTGGAAACACCATATATTTT.

The rearrangement uses TRBV6-5 and TRBJ1-1; 8 bases align to TRBD1. The CDR3 loop spans 13 amino acids. CDR1 MNHEY and CDR2 SVGAGI come from the germline V gene. Germline trimming cut 5 bases from V and 4 bases from J; bases unmatched to any gene: 3. CDR3 sequence (DNA): TGTGCCAGCAGTACCGACAGGGGCACTGAAGCTTTCTTT. Residues: CASSTDRGTEAFF.

The V and J genes are TRBV5-1 and TRBJ1-6, with no clear D. Trimming left V 3 bases short and J 11 bases short, with 15 bases between. This CDR3 contains 14 residues. In germline, CDR1 is SGHRS, CDR2 YFSETQ. In DNA form, the CDR3 reads TGCGCCAGCAGCTACCTGGTGGCACAACCACCCCTCCACTTT. Translating it yields CASSYLVAQPPLHF.